The 9 T cell receptor beta chains below were found in one sample sequenced in a study of read filtering for tumor transcriptome and immune sequencing. From around 0.4 ug of RNA, a library with molecular barcoded alpha/delta and beta/gamma adaptors was made. TCRdb ran MiXCR on the reads and lists one entry per CDR3 protein. This table has tens of thousands of distinct CDR3 sequences, roughly 19% appearing once. The sequenced material came from a population of CD138-negative cells sorted from bone marrow. The receptor set was obtained from a donor at least 40 years old with multiple myeloma.

This clonotype was observed at least ten times. The chain joins TRBV20-1 to TRBJ1-6, with TRBD1 matching over 9 bases. J was trimmed by 3 bases and V by 3 bases; bases with no gene match: 6. Germline V gene lookup returns CDR1 DFQATT and CDR2 SNEGSKA (reference sequence). This CDR3 is 16 amino acids long. The CDR3 coding sequence is TGCAGTGCTAGGGGGGACAGGGTAATCTATAATTCACCCCTCCACTTT. It is translated as CSARGDRVIYNSPLHF.

The rearrangement joins TRBV6-1 to TRBJ2-3; D is perhaps TRBD2 (6 bases). The length of the CDR3 is 15 residues. The V gene's germline CDR1 is MNHNS and CDR2 SASEGT. V was pared by 1 base and J by 0 bases, with 8 bases between. The CDR3, as DNA: TGTGCCAGCAGTGAAGATGCGGGAAGCACAGATACGCAGTATTTT. Its translation is CASSEDAGSTDTQYF.

This clonotype was recorded many times. The rearrangement links TRBV14 to TRBJ1-4; 8 nucleotides agree with TRBD2. The DNA matches TRBJ2-3 better at its end, which makes the J call doubtful. This CDR3 comprises 15 residues. Germline values: CDR1 SGHDN, CDR2 FVKESK. The CDR3: CASSQGLARGSTQYF. CDR3 DNA: TGTGCCAGCAGCCAAGGACTAGCGAGAGGGAGTACGCAGTATTTT.

In its sample, this clonotype was seen once. This likely stems from a read error, as it lies one base from a far larger clone. The CDR3 DNA sequence: TGTGCCAGCAGCTTGGAGGGGCAGCCCCTGCATTTT. Translation: CASSLEGQPLHF. This chain connects TRBV7-9 to TRBJ1-5; possibly TRBD1 for D (5 bases). Per germline, CDR1 SEHNR and CDR2 FQNEAQ (reference sequence). CDR3 length: 12 residues. Looking up the rest from reference TRBV7-9 and TRBJ1-5 gives the full variable domain: DTGVSQNPRHKITKRGQNVTFRCDPISEHNRLYWYRQTLGQGPEFLTYFQNEAQLEKSRLLSDRFSAERPKGSFSTLEIQRTEQGDSAMYLCASSLEGQPLHFGDGTRLSIL.

The sample holds many counts of this clonotype. The chain has TRBV28 and TRBJ2-3; TRBD2 matches at 15 bases. CDR1 is MDHEN and CDR2 is SYDVKM in the germline V gene. The CDR3 totals 18 residues. The V gene end was trimmed by 5 bases and the J gene end by 5 bases; junction bases not matched to a gene: 11. The CDR3: CASSPPSGLAGGQDTQYF. The CDR3 DNA reads as TGTGCCAGCAGTCCCCCCTCCGGACTAGCGGGGGGGCAAGATACGCAGTATTTT.

In this sample, this clonotype turned up many times. V and J are TRBV6-1 and TRBJ2-7; D unresolved. V dropped 0 bases and J dropped 9 bases, with 12 bases sitting between them. Germline V gene lookup returns CDR1 MNHNS and CDR2 SASEGT. This CDR3 has 13 amino acids. CDR3 sequence reads: CASSEAPGPGQYF. The DNA of the CDR3 is TGTGCCAGCAGTGAAGCGCCTGGGCCAGGGCAGTACTTC.

This clonotype occurred many times. This sequence joins TRBV7-6 and TRBJ2-5, with 7 bases matching TRBD1. The trim removed 6 bases at V and 2 bases at J, leaving 3 bases unmatched. Germline CDR1 and CDR2: SGHVS and FNYEAQ. The CDR3 sequence is 13 residues long. The CDR3 DNA follows: TGTGCCAGCAGTTCGGACAGGCAAGAGACCCAGTACTTC. Encoded protein: CASSSDRQETQYF.

The rearrangement joins TRBV5-1 to TRBJ2-1; 7 bases map to TRBD1. J gave up 0 bases and V 3 bases, and 3 bases lay outside the gene matches. The CDR3 totals 15 residues. Per germline, CDR1 SGHRS and CDR2 YFSETQ. CDR3 coding DNA: TGCGCCAGCAGCTCCACAGGGGACTCCTACAATGAGCAGTTCTTC. As protein: CASSSTGDSYNEQFF. Based on the CDR3 plus reference TRBV5-1 and TRBJ2-1, the full variable domain is KAGVTQTPRYLIKTRGQQVTLSCSPISGHRSVSWYQQTPGQGLQFLFEYFSETQRNKGNFPGRFSGRQFSNSRSEMNVSTLELGDSALYLCASSSTGDSYNEQFFGPGTRLTVL.

The chain recombines TRBV11-3 with TRBJ2-1, with D possibly being TRBD1 (6 bases). Trimming shortened V by 4 bases and J by 1 base, and 11 bases separated the two germline ends. The CDR3 has 15 amino acids. In germline, CDR1 is SGHNT, CDR2 YENEEA. This CDR3 reads CASSSTGKSYNEQFF. The CDR3 coding sequence is TGTGCCAGCAGCTCTACAGGGAAGTCCTACAATGAGCAGTTCTTC.